Presented here are 27 T cell receptor beta chains from one specimen sequenced in a study of blood T cell repertoires in COVID-19. Generated by immunoSEQ multiplex PCR, the TCRdb table keeps only in-frame clones and is missing some. The data contain around 260,000 clones, about nine tenths of them seen just once; the ten biggest clones take up 0.94%. The sequencing input was peripheral blood. The receptors were sampled from a woman aged 40-49 years who had recovered from COVID-19.

The chain links TRBV15 to TRBJ2-5; D call uncertain. V was pared by 1 base and J by 0 bases, with 6 bases between. Germline V lookup: CDR1 LNHNV, CDR2 YYDKDF (reference sequence). This CDR3 region has 14 residues. The CDR3 DNA sequence: TGTGCCACCAGCAGAGGTGGCAACCAAGAGACCCAGTACTTC. Protein: CATSRGGNQETQYF. The variable domain in full, with the rest retrieved from reference TRBV15 and TRBJ2-5, is DAMVIQNPRYQVTQFGKPVTLSCSQTLNHNVMYWYQQKSSQAPKLLFHYYDKDFNNEADTPDNFQSRRPNTSFCFLDIRSPGLGDTAMYLCATSRGGNQETQYFGPGTRLLVL.

The rearrangement joins TRBV2 to TRBJ2-7; D remains ambiguous. Trimming removed 7 bases at V and 3 bases at J, with 10 bases between. Germline CDR1 SNHLY, CDR2 FYNNEI. The length of the CDR3 is 12 residues. The CDR3 region is CASNLNGYEQYF. For the CDR3, the DNA is TGTGCCAGCAATCTGAACGGCTACGAGCAGTACTTC.

The rearrangement links TRBV5-4 to TRBJ1-6; TRBD1 aligns across 11 bases. The CDR3 is 18 residues long. With 3 bases clipped from V and 6 bases from J, the junction kept 11 bases outside the gene matches. Germline V gene data show CDR1 as SGHNT and CDR2 as YYREEE (reference sequence). CDR3 protein: CASSSHRGQGALNSPLHF. The CDR3 DNA is TGTGCCAGCAGCTCACACCGCGGACAGGGGGCGCTTAATTCACCCCTCCACTTT.

This chain joins TRBV5-1 and TRBJ2-5; D is unresolved. Germline loops: CDR1 SGHRS, CDR2 YFSETQ. The CDR3 loop spans 15 amino acids. Trimming left V 4 bases short and J 1 base short, with 14 bases between. DNA of the CDR3: TGCGCCAGCAGCCCGGAGCCTACTCTCCAAGAGACCCAGTACTTC. This encodes CASSPEPTLQETQYF.

On this clone: The same CDR3 arises from other DNA sequences in this sample as well. The rearrangement uses TRBV18 and TRBJ1-1; the D gene is possibly TRBD1 (5 bases). The CDR3 is 14 residues long. Trimming left V 3 bases short and J 1 base short, with 9 bases between. Germline CDR1 reads KGHSH; CDR2 reads LQKENI. The CDR3 loop is CASSPAQGNTEAFF. The CDR3 DNA reads TGTGCCAGCTCACCGGCCCAGGGGAACACTGAAGCTTTCTTT.

The chain joins TRBV6-5 to TRBJ1-5; D is undetermined. The CDR3 sequence is 12 residues long. Trimming cost V 6 bases and J 4 bases, with 7 bases left between them. Germline V gene lookup returns CDR1 MNHEY and CDR2 SVGAGI. The CDR3 nucleotides are TGTGCCAGCAGGGCCTCGAATCAGCCCCAGCATTTT. Protein: CASRASNQPQHF.

CDR3 protein: CASSIEGDEQFF. DNA for the CDR3: TGTGCCAGTAGTATTGAGGGTGATGAGCAGTTCTTC. The chain combines TRBV19 with TRBJ2-1; tentative D call: TRBD2 (5 bases). V gave up 3 bases and J gave up 8 bases, with 8 bases separating them. The length of the CDR3 is 12 residues. Germline loops: CDR1 LNHDA, CDR2 SQIVND (reference sequence).

This clone showed up just once. One end of the junction is discordant with germline, which a read error may explain. The CDR3 coding sequence is TGTGCCAGCAGCTTAGGGACAGGGGGCCCCCTCGGCTTC. Its translation: CASSLGTGGPLGF. The chain joins TRBV27 to TRBJ2-7, with 12 positions matching TRBD1. This CDR3 contains 13 residues. Germline-derived CDR1 and CDR2 are MNHEY and SMNVEV (reference sequence).

The V and J genes are TRBV6-5 and TRBJ2-7; D might be TRBD1 (5 bases). The germline CDR1 and CDR2 sequences are MNHEY and SVGAGI. The CDR3 totals 16 residues. The V end was cut by 1 base, the J end by 3 bases, with 16 bases between. In nucleotides, the CDR3 is TGTGCCAGCAGTTACTTCTCAGGGTCCAACATCTACGAGCAGTACTTC. Residues: CASSYFSGSNIYEQYF.

The rearrangement uses TRBV5-1 and TRBJ2-1, with TRBD2 matching 9 bases. CDR1 and CDR2 from the germline V gene are SGHRS and YFSETQ. The V gene end was trimmed by 4 bases and the J gene end by 3 bases; junction bases not matched to a gene: 2. The CDR3 is made up of 14 amino acids. This CDR3 reads CASSLSGSYNEQFF. Here the CDR3 DNA reads TGCGCCAGCAGCCTTAGCGGGAGCTACAATGAGCAGTTCTTC.

The CDR3 DNA is TGCGCCAGCAGCAACCAGATCAGCACAGATACGCAGTATTTT. It yields the protein CASSNQISTDTQYF. The V gene is TRBV5-1, the J gene TRBJ2-3, with D uncertain. Deletions cut 4 bases from V and 0 bases from J, with 9 bases between. The germline V gene has CDR1 SGHRS and CDR2 YFSETQ. The CDR3 has 14 amino acids. Complete variable domain (other parts from reference TRBV5-1 and TRBJ2-3): KAGVTQTPRYLIKTRGQQVTLSCSPISGHRSVSWYQQTPGQGLQFLFEYFSETQRNKGNFPGRFSGRQFSNSRSEMNVSTLELGDSALYLCASSNQISTDTQYFGPGTRLTVL.

The table lists this clone with a count of one. The chain joins TRBV2 to TRBJ2-2; a possible D gene is TRBD2 (5 bases). The V and J ends lost 4 bases and 4 bases respectively, with 10 bases between them. Germline loops: CDR1 SNHLY, CDR2 FYNNEI. This CDR3 comprises 14 residues. The CDR3 DNA reads TGTGCCAGCAGTGGAGCACTAGGCACCGGGGAGCTGTTTTTT. This codes for CASSGALGTGELFF.

V is TRBV28 and J is TRBJ1-5; the D gene is possibly TRBD1 (5 bases). The CDR3 has 16 amino acids. Germline lookup yields CDR1 MDHEN and CDR2 SYDVKM. V was shortened by 6 bases and J by 6 bases, with 21 bases between the two germline ends. In DNA form, the CDR3 reads TGTGCCAGCAGACCTTGGGCTTCACAGGCCGGTCAGCCCCAGCATTTT. Protein: CASRPWASQAGQPQHF.

The sample holds one count of this clone. The chain combines TRBV24-1 with TRBJ2-7, with TRBD1 identical over 8 bases. Germline V gene data show CDR1 as KGHDR and CDR2 as SFDVKD. The CDR3 length is 15 residues. V dropped 3 bases and J dropped 6; count of bases not matched to a gene: 9. The CDR3 DNA reads TGTGCCACCAGTGATACCGACAGGGGCCCGGGCGAGCAGTACTTC. It is translated as CATSDTDRGPGEQYF.

This clone has only a few counts. This chain joins TRBV13 and TRBJ2-1, with a weak D call TRBD2 (6 bases). There are 17 residues in the CDR3. Deletions cut 5 bases from V and 1 base from J, with 18 bases between. The germline gives CDR1 PRHDT, CDR2 FYEKMQ (reference sequence). In DNA form, the CDR3 reads TGTGCCAGCAGCAGAAAGCCCCGGGGACTGTCCTACAATGAGCAGTTCTTC. Translating it yields CASSRKPRGLSYNEQFF.

This chain uses TRBV11-1 with TRBJ2-2; TRBD2 agrees at 8 bases. CDR1 and CDR2 from the germline V gene are SGHAT and FQDESV (reference sequence). Trimming removed 1 base from V and 7 bases from J; junction bases left unmatched: 8. The CDR3 sequence is 16 residues long. CDR3 amino acids: CASSLGAGGLVGELFF. The CDR3 DNA reads TGTGCCAGCAGCTTAGGGGCGGGAGGTCTGGTCGGGGAGCTGTTTTTT. Variable domain in full (rest from reference TRBV11-1 and TRBJ2-2): EAEVAQSPRYKITEKSQAVAFWCDPISGHATLYWYRQILGQGPELLVQFQDESVVDDSQLPKDRFSAERLKGVDSTLKIQPAELGDSAMYLCASSLGAGGLVGELFFGEGSRLTVL.

The chain employs TRBV5-6 and TRBJ2-1; 10 bases match TRBD2. The CDR3 covers 15 residues. CDR1 SGHDT and CDR2 YYEEEE come from the germline V gene. Trimming took 1 base from V and 9 from J; bases not matched to a gene: 7. For the CDR3, the DNA is TGTGCCAGCAGCTTGCCTGCTAGCGGGAGTTCTGAGCAGTTCTTC. Its translation is CASSLPASGSSEQFF.

The CDR3 protein is CASGLQGAPNEKLFF. The CDR3, as DNA: TGTGCCAGCGGTCTACAGGGGGCTCCTAATGAAAAACTGTTTTTT. This chain links TRBV25-1 with TRBJ1-4; TRBD1 agrees at 9 bases. Germline V gene lookup returns CDR1 MGHDK and CDR2 SYGVNS. The CDR3 consists of 15 residues. With 8 bases clipped from V and 3 bases from J, the junction kept 7 bases outside the gene matches.

The V call is TRBV27, the J call TRBJ1-2, with D perhaps TRBD1 (5 bases). V lost 3 bases and J 0 bases, leaving 14 bases between the germline ends. CDR1 MNHEY and CDR2 SMNVEV come from the germline V gene (reference sequence). The CDR3 sequence is 16 residues long. CDR3 DNA: TGTGCCAGCAGTTTTGGGCAGGGCGATACTAACTATGGCTACACCTTC. This sequence encodes CASSFGQGDTNYGYTF.

The genes are TRBV4-2 and TRBJ2-1, with TRBD2 matching over 9 bases. V gave up 0 bases and J gave up 9 bases; unmatched junction bases: 9. The CDR3 has 16 residues. Germline V lookup: CDR1 LGHNA, CDR2 YNFKEQ. The CDR3 coding sequence is TGTGCCAGCAGCCAAGACGTAGCGGGAGTAGTCGGTGAGCAGTTCTTC. Encoded protein: CASSQDVAGVVGEQFF.

This CDR3 reads CASSPTSGRETQYF. The DNA of the CDR3 is TGTGCCAGCAGTCCTACTAGCGGGAGAGAGACCCAGTACTTC. The chain couples TRBV28 to TRBJ2-5, with TRBD2 identical over 11 bases. The CDR3 totals 14 residues. The germline V gene encodes CDR1 MDHEN and CDR2 SYDVKM. J lost 4 bases, V lost 5 bases, and 3 bases had no gene match.

The V call is TRBV29-1, the J call TRBJ2-7, with D perhaps matching TRBD1 (6 bases). The CDR3 totals 14 residues. Germline values: CDR1 SQVTM, CDR2 ANQGSEA. V shed 5 bases and J shed 2 bases, with 16 bases lying between them. The CDR3 spells CSVSGTQRAYEQYF. The CDR3 DNA is TGCAGCGTTTCCGGGACACAAAGAGCCTACGAGCAGTACTTC.

This clone was found a few times. The V and J genes are TRBV19 and TRBJ2-1; TRBD2 aligns across 7 bases. V lost 7 bases to trimming and J lost 0 bases; unmatched junction nucleotides: 6. The germline gives CDR1 LNHDA, CDR2 SQIVND (reference sequence). The length of the CDR3 is 15 residues. The CDR3 DNA sequence: TGTGCCAGTACTAGCGGACGGGGCTCCTACAATGAGCAGTTCTTC. Its translation: CASTSGRGSYNEQFF.

J is TRBJ2-2 and V is TRBV19; TRBD2 agrees at 9 bases. Germline CDR1 is LNHDA and CDR2 is SQIVND (reference sequence). Trimming took 5 bases from V and 6 from J; bases not matched to a gene: 4. The CDR3 has 14 amino acids. CDR3 sequence (DNA): TGTGCCAGTAGTTTTGCGGGAGGGCCCGGGGAGCTGTTTTTT. Amino acids: CASSFAGGPGELFF. Drawing the rest from reference TRBV19 and TRBJ2-2, the complete variable domain is DGGITQSPKYLFRKEGQNVTLSCEQNLNHDAMYWYRQDPGQGLRLIYYSQIVNDFQKGDIAEGYSVSREKKESFPLTVTSAQKNPTAFYLCASSFAGGPGELFFGEGSRLTVL.

The rearrangement uses TRBV9 and TRBJ2-7; possibly TRBD2 for D (7 bases). V was cut by 0 bases and J by 2 bases, with 9 bases left in between. The length of the CDR3 is 14 residues. The germline CDR1 and CDR2 sequences are SGDLS and YYNGEE. CDR3 in DNA: TGTGCCAGCAGCGTAGGAGGGGGGGCCTACGAGCAGTACTTC. Translating it yields CASSVGGGAYEQYF.

The rearrangement joins TRBV5-1 to TRBJ2-2, with 7 bases fitting TRBD1. CDR3 size: 14 residues. In germline, CDR1 is SGHRS, CDR2 YFSETQ. After removal of 4 bases from V and 3 bases from J, the junction contained 3 bases not matched to a gene. CDR3 sequence reads: CASSGDSYTGELFF. Here the CDR3 DNA reads TGCGCCAGCAGCGGGGACAGCTACACCGGGGAGCTGTTTTTT.

The chain employs TRBV28 and TRBJ2-1, with 7 bases that match TRBD2. Germline values: CDR1 MDHEN, CDR2 SYDVKM. The CDR3 runs to 14 residues. J gave up 6 bases and V 7 bases, and 9 bases lay outside the gene matches. CDR3 amino acids: CASTRGPSGNEQFF. Here the CDR3 DNA reads TGTGCCAGCACCAGAGGGCCTAGCGGCAATGAGCAGTTCTTC.